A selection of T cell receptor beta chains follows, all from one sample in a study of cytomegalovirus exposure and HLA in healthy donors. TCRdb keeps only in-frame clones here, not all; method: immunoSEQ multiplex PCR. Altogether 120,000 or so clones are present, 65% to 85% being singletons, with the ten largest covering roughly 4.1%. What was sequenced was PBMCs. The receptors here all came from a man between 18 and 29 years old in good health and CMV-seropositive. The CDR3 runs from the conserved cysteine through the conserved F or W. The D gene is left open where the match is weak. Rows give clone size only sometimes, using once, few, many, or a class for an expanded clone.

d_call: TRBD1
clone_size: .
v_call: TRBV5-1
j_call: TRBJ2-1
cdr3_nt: TGCGCCAGCAGCATAGGGACAGGGTCCTACAATGAGCAGTTCTTC
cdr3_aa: CASSIGTGSYNEQFF

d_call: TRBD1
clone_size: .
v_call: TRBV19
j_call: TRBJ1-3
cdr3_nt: TGTGCCAGTAGCAAGCCGACAGGGATCTCTGGAAACACCATATATTTT
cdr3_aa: CASSKPTGISGNTIYF

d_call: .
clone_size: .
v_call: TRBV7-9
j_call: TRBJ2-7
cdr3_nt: TGTTCCAGCAGCTTAGGACAGCTCGAGCAGTACTTC
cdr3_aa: CSSSLGQLEQYF

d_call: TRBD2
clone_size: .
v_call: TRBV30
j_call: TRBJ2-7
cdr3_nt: TGTGCCTGGAGGCGTCTAGCGGGCGCTTACTCCTACGAGCAGTACTTC
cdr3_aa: CAWRRLAGAYSYEQYF

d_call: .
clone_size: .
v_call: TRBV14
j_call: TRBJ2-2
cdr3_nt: TGTGCCAGCAGCCAATTTTTTTCTTTGGGCGCCGGGGAGCTGTTTTTT
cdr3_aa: CASSQFFSLGAGELFF

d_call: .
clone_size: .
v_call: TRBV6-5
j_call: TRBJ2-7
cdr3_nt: TGTGCCAGTGGGACATCCTCCTACGAGCAGTACTTC
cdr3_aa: CASGTSSYEQYF

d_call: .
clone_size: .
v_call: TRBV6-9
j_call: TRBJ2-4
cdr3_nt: TGTGCCAGCAGTTATTACGGGACAATTAAGGATGCTAAAAACATTCAGTACTTC
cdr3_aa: CASSYYGTIKDAKNIQYF

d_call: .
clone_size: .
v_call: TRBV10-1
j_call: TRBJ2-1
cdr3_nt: TGCGCCAGCAGTATCGGGGATAGCTCCTACAATGAGCAGTTCTTC
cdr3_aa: CASSIGDSSYNEQFF

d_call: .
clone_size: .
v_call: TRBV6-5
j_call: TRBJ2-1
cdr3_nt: TGTGCCAGCAGACCTACAGGGTTGAATGAGCAGTTCTTC
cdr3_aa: CASRPTGLNEQFF

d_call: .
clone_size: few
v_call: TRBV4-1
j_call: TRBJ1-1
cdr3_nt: TGCGCCAGCAGCCAAGTCCGGCTAGAGCTTGAAGCTTTCTTT
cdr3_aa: CASSQVRLELEAFF

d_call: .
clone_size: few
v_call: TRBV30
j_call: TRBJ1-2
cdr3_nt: TGTGCCTGGAGCCAACAGGCGTCCCCTGGCTACACCTTC
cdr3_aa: CAWSQQASPGYTF

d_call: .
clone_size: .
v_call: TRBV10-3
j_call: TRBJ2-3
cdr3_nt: TGTGCCATCAGCCCCAGTGTCATTCCGGCGGGCACAGATACGCAGTATTTT
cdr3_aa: CAISPSVIPAGTDTQYF

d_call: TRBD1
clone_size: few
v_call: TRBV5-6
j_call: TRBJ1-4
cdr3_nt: TGTGCCAGCAGCACCACCGGGACAGGGGTTGAAAAACTGTTTTTT
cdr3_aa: CASSTTGTGVEKLFF

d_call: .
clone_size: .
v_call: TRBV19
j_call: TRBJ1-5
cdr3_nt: TGTGCCAGCCTGAACGTAGGGGGTGGGCCCCAGCATTTT
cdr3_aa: CASLNVGGGPQHF

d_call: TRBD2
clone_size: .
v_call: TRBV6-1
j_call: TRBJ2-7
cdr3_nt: TGTGCCAGCAGTCCGGGACTAGCTTCACACGAGCAGTACTTC
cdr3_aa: CASSPGLASHEQYF

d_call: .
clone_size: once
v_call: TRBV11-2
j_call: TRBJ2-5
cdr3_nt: TGTGCCAGCAGGCAACGGGGACAATCCCAAGAGACCCAGTACTTC
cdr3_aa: CASRQRGQSQETQYF

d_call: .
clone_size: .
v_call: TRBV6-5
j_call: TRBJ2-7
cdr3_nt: TGTGCCAGCAGTAAGGGAGGAGAGCAGTACTTC
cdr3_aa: CASSKGGEQYF

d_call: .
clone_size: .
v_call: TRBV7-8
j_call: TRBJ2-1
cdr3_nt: TGTGCCAGCAGCTTAAGCGGTTGGTCCGCCAATGAGCAGTTCTTC
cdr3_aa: CASSLSGWSANEQFF

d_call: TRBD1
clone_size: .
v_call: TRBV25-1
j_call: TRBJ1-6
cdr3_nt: TGTGCCAGCAGCGCATCGACAGGGATTAATTCACCCCTCCACTTT
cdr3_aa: CASSASTGINSPLHF

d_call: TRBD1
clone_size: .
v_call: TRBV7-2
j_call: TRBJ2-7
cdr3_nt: TGTGCCAGCAGCTTCTCGGCAGGGGGACGAGCACGCTCCTACGAGCAGTACTTC
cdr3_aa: CASSFSAGGRARSYEQYF

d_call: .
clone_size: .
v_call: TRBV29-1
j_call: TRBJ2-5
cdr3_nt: TGCAGCGTTGAATCAGGGATACAAGAGACCCAGTACTTC
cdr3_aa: CSVESGIQETQYF

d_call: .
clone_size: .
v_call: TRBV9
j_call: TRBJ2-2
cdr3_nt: TGTGCCAGCAGCGCGTACTCGGCCGGGGAGCTGTTTTTT
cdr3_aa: CASSAYSAGELFF

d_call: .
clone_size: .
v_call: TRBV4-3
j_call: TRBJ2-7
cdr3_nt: TGCGCCAGCAGCCAAAGCCGCGGCTCATCCTTGAAAGAGCAGTACTTC
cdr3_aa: CASSQSRGSSLKEQYF

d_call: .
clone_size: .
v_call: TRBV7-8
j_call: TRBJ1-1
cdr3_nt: TGTGCCAGCAGCTTAGGGCGGGGTTTCACTGAAGCTTTCTTT
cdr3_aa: CASSLGRGFTEAFF

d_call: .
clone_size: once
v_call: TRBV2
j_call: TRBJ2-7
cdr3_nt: TGTGCCAGCAGGGAGACAGGTGCCCCCACCTACGAGCAGTACTTC
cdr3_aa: CASRETGAPTYEQYF

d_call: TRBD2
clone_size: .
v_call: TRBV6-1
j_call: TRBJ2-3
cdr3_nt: TGTGCCAGCAGTGCCGTTGGGGAAGCGGGAGGACGGGATACGCAGTATTTT
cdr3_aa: CASSAVGEAGGRDTQYF

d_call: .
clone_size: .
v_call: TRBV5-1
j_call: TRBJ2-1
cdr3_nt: TGCGCCAGCAGCTTCGGACAGTCATACAATGAGCAGTTCTTC
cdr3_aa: CASSFGQSYNEQFF

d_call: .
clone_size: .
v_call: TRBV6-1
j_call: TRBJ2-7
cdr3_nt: TGTGCCAGCAGTGAAAGGAGTGCGGCAGCCGAATCCTCCTACGAGCAGTACTTC
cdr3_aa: CASSERSAAAESSYEQYF

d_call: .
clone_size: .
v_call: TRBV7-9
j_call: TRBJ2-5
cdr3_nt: TGTGCCAGCAGCTTTAGCACCGAAGAGACCCAGTACTTC
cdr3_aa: CASSFSTEETQYF

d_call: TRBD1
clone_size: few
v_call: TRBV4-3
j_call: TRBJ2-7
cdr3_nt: TGCGCCAGCAGCCAAGCGACAGGGGGGGGATACGAGCAGTACTTC
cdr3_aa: CASSQATGGGYEQYF

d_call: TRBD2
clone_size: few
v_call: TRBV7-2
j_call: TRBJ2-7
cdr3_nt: TGTGCCAGCAGCCATTCGCTAGCGGGGGGGACGAGCTCCTACGAGCAGTACTTC
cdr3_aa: CASSHSLAGGTSSYEQYF

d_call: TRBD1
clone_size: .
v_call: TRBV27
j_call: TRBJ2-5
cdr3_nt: TGTGCCAGCAGTCCCGCGACAGGGGGGCAGCGCAGGCAGTACTTC
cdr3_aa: CASSPATGGQRRQYF

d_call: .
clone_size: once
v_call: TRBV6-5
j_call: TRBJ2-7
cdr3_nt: TGTGCCAGCAGTTACGACAGAACTTCCTACGAGCAGTACTTC
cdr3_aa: CASSYDRTSYEQYF

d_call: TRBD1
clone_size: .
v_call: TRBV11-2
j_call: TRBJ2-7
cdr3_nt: TGTGCCAGCAGCACATACCAGGGGGCGGCCTACGAGCAGTACTTC
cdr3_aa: CASSTYQGAAYEQYF

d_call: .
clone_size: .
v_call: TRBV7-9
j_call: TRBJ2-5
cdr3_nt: TGTGCCAGCAGCTTGCGGCCCCAAGAGACCCAGTACTTC
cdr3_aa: CASSLRPQETQYF

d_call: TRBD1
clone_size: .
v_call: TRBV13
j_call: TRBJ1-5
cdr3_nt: TGTGCCAGCAGCTCAGGACAGGGTGGAGGTCAGCCCCAGCATTTT
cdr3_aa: CASSSGQGGGQPQHF

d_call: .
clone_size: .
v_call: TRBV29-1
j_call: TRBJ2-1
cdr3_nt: TGCAGTGTCATAACCCGGCCGAACAGGGAGTTCTTC
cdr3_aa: CSVITRPNREFF

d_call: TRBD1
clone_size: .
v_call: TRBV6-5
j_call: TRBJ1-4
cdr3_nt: TGTGCCAGCAGCGGGACAGGGGGCAGTGAAAAACTGTTTTTT
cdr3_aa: CASSGTGGSEKLFF

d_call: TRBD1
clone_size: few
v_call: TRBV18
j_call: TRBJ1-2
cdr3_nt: TGTGCCAGCTCACCGAACAGGGGGTATAACTATGGCTACACCTTC
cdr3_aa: CASSPNRGYNYGYTF

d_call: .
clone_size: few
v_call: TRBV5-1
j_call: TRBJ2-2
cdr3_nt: TGCGCCAGCAGCTCCGGTGATGAGTTAAACACCGGGGAGCTGTTTTTT
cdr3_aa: CASSSGDELNTGELFF

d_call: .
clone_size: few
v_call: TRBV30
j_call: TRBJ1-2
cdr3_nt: TGTGCCTGGATATCGCCGTGGGAGGGCAGGATTGGGTATGGCTACACCTTC
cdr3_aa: CAWISPWEGRIGYGYTF

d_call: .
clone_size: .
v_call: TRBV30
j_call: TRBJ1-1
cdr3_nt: TGTGCCTGGAGTGTCGGGAGGGGGAGTGAAGCTTTCTTT
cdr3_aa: CAWSVGRGSEAFF

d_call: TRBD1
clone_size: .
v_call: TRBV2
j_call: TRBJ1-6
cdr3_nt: TGTGCCAGCAGTGAAAGGGGACAGGGGGCTCCACCCCTCCACTTT
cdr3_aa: CASSERGQGAPPLHF

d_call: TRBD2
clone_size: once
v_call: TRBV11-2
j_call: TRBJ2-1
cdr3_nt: TGTGCCAGCAGCCCAACTAGCGGGGGATTTTATGAGCAGTTCTTC
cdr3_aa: CASSPTSGGFYEQFF

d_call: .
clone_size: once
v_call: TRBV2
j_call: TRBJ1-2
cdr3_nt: TGTGCCAGCACCCAGGGGACCTCCCTTAACTATGGCTACACCTTC
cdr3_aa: CASTQGTSLNYGYTF

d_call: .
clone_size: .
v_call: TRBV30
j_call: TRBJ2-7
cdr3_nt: TGTGCCTGGCGCCCAGCGGCTACCTACGAGCAGTACTTC
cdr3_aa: CAWRPAATYEQYF

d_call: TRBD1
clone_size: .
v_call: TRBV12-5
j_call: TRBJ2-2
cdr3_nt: TGTGCTAGTGGTTACCCGGGGACAGGTAGCACCGGGGAGCTGTTTTTT
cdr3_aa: CASGYPGTGSTGELFF

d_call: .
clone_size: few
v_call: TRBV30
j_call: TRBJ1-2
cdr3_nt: TGTGCCTGGAGTGTAGGGCAGGGGAGAGGTGGCTACACCTTC
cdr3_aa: CAWSVGQGRGGYTF

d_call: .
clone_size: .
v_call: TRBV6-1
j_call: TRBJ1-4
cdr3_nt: TGTGCCAGCAGTTATAACAGGCTGGGTGAAAAACTGTTTTTT
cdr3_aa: CASSYNRLGEKLFF

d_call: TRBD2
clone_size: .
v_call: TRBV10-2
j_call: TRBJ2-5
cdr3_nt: TGCGCCAGCACACAGGACAGCGGGGGCCAAGAGACCCAGTACTTC
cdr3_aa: CASTQDSGGQETQYF

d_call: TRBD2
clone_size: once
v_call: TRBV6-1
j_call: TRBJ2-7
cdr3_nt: TGTGCCAGCAGTGACCCGGGACTAGCGGGCAACTACGAGCAGTACTTC
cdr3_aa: CASSDPGLAGNYEQYF

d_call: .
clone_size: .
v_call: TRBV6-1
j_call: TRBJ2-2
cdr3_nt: TGTGCCAGCACCGGGACTAACACCGGGGAGCTGTTTTTT
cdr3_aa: CASTGTNTGELFF

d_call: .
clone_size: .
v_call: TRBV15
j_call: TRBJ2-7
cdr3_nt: TGTGCCACCAGCAGAGCCCCCTTGGGGCAGTCGGGCGAGCAGTACTTC
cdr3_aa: CATSRAPLGQSGEQYF

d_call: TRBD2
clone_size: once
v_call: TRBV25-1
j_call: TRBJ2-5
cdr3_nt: TGTGCCAGCAGTCTTCAGACTAGCGGGGGGGCGAAGACCCAGTACTTC
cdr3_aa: CASSLQTSGGAKTQYF

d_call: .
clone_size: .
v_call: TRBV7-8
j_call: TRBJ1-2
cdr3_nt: TGTGCCAGCAGCTCCGGCGGAGCTAACTATGGCTACACCTTC
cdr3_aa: CASSSGGANYGYTF